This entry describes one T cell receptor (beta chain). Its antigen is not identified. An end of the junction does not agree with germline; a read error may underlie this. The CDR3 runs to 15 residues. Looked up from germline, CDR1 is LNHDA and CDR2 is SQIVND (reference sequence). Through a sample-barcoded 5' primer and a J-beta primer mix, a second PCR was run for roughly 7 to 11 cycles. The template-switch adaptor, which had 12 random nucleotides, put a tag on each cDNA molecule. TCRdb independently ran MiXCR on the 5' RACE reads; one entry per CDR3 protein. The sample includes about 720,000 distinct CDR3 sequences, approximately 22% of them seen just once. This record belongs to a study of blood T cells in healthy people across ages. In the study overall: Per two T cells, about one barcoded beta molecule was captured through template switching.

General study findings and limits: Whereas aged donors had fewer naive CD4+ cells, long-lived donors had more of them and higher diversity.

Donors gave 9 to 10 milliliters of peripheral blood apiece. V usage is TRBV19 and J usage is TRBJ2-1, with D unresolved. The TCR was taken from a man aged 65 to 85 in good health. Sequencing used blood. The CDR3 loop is CASSIEYAVYNGQFF. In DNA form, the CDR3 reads TGTGCCAGTAGTATAGAATATGCAGTGTACAATGGGCAGTTCTTC.